This T cell receptor (beta chain) was obtained from a study of T cells in Graves' hyperthyroidism and ophthalmopathy. With duration under 3 months, ophthalmopathy was active: Clinical Activity Score at least 3, NOSPECS at least 4. Those patients with uncontrolled infection, other autoimmune disease, pregnancy or lactation were excluded. Diagnoses rested on clinical symptoms, serum thyroxine and TRAb, thyroid ultrasound and orbital computed tomography. This clonotype was observed many times. The target antigen is unknown. Study-level findings and limits: Ophthalmopathy was model-predicted a median roughly six months pre-onset.

The V end was cut by 3 bases, the J end by 1 base, with 12 bases between. CDR3 size: 15 residues. In germline, CDR1 is KGHSH, CDR2 LQKENI. Amplified TCR beta CDR3 regions came from RNA transcripts. Using the HTBI primer set, a first-round RT-PCR was run on the TCR CDR3. TCRdb ran MiXCR on the multiplex PCR reads and lists one entry per CDR3 protein. The sample records approximately 300,000 distinct CDR3 sequences, about 17% being singletons. This TCR derives from a woman between 55 and 75 years old with Graves' ophthalmopathy. This chain links TRBV18 with TRBJ1-2, with D perhaps matching TRBD1 (6 bases). Sequencing was done on a sample of blood. This CDR3 reads CASSPGANSNYGYTF. As DNA, the CDR3 is TGTGCCAGCTCACCGGGGGCAAATAGTAACTATGGCTACACCTTC. Full variable domain (remainder filled in from reference TRBV18 and TRBJ1-2): NAGVMQNPRHLVRRRGQEARLRCSPMKGHSHVYWYRQLPEEGLKFMVYLQKENIIDESGMPKERFSAEFPKEGPSILRIQQVVRGDSAAYFCASSPGANSNYGYTFGSGTRLTVV.